These T cell receptor beta chains were read from a single sample in a study of T-cell memory formation after mild COVID-19. TCRdb reprocessed the 5' RACE reads with MiXCR, giving one entry per CDR3 protein. The sample gives tens of thousands of distinct CDR3 sequences, about 7.7% of which show up once; around 30% is in the top ten. The sample was PBMCs or a T cell subset sorted from them (not recorded which). The receptor source for this set is a man aged 18 to 30 who had mild COVID-19 (a few samples of this study predate the infection). Cell type and time point are not known. CDR3s include the opening cysteine and the closing phenylalanine or tryptophan. Fields, in order: V gene, clone size, D gene, J gene, CDR3 DNA, CDR3 protein. D genes are given only for firm matches. Only part of the rows carry a size: once, few, many, or a class if the clone is expanded.

v_call: TRBV2
clone_size: many
d_call: TRBD1
j_call: TRBJ1-1
cdr3_nt: TGTGCCAGCAGCGGACAGGGCGGTAACACTGAAGCTTTCTTT
cdr3_aa: CASSGQGGNTEAFF

v_call: TRBV5-6
clone_size: NA
d_call: NA
j_call: TRBJ2-7
cdr3_nt: TGTGCCAGCAGCTCTGGGTCGCCCTACGAGCAGTACTTC
cdr3_aa: CASSSGSPYEQYF

v_call: TRBV25-1
clone_size: many
d_call: TRBD2
j_call: TRBJ2-1
cdr3_nt: TGTGCCAGCAGTGGCCTCACTAGCGGGGGGACTGAGCAGTTCTTC
cdr3_aa: CASSGLTSGGTEQFF

v_call: TRBV24-1
clone_size: many
d_call: TRBD1
j_call: TRBJ1-2
cdr3_nt: TGTGCCACCAGTGTCCACAGGGGGCGAAGCTTCTATGGCTACACCTTC
cdr3_aa: CATSVHRGRSFYGYTF

v_call: TRBV18
clone_size: many
d_call: NA
j_call: TRBJ2-5
cdr3_nt: TGTGCCAGCTCGTCGTACGGTCACCAAGAGACCCAGTACTTC
cdr3_aa: CASSSYGHQETQYF

v_call: TRBV7-6
clone_size: NA
d_call: NA
j_call: TRBJ1-2
cdr3_nt: TGTGCCAGCAGCTTCAATGCGAAGGGGGGGGTTAACTATGGCTACACCTTC
cdr3_aa: CASSFNAKGGVNYGYTF

v_call: TRBV24-1
clone_size: many
d_call: NA
j_call: TRBJ2-1
cdr3_nt: TGTGCCACCAGTGATTGGAGGGGGGCCTCCTCCTACAATGAGCAGTTCTTC
cdr3_aa: CATSDWRGASSYNEQFF

v_call: TRBV5-1
clone_size: many
d_call: NA
j_call: TRBJ2-3
cdr3_nt: TGCGCCAGCAGCTTGGCCGCTGAGGGGACGCAGTATTTT
cdr3_aa: CASSLAAEGTQYF

v_call: TRBV15
clone_size: medium-sized
d_call: NA
j_call: TRBJ2-3
cdr3_nt: TGTGCCACCAGCAGAGATGGACGCCCCACAGATACGCAGTATTTT
cdr3_aa: CATSRDGRPTDTQYF

v_call: TRBV6-2/TRBV6-3
clone_size: few
d_call: TRBD1
j_call: TRBJ2-5
cdr3_nt: TGTGCCAGCAGGAGACAGGGGTACCAAGAGACCCAGTACTTC
cdr3_aa: CASRRQGYQETQYF

v_call: TRBV6-4
clone_size: many
d_call: NA
j_call: TRBJ2-2
cdr3_nt: TGTGCCAGCAGTGACGGCCCCACCGGGGAGCTGTTTTTT
cdr3_aa: CASSDGPTGELFF

v_call: TRBV7-2
clone_size: many
d_call: NA
j_call: TRBJ1-5
cdr3_nt: TGTGCCAGCAGCCTGACAGTGATTTTCAATCAGCCCCAGCATTTT
cdr3_aa: CASSLTVIFNQPQHF

v_call: TRBV28
clone_size: many
d_call: NA
j_call: TRBJ1-5
cdr3_nt: TGTGCCAGCGGAAATAGTGAGGCGCCCCAGCATTTT
cdr3_aa: CASGNSEAPQHF

v_call: TRBV7-2
clone_size: few
d_call: NA
j_call: TRBJ2-3
cdr3_nt: TGTGCCAGCCTCCAGGGAGCTAGCACAGATACGCAGTATTTT
cdr3_aa: CASLQGASTDTQYF

v_call: TRBV4-3
clone_size: NA
d_call: NA
j_call: TRBJ2-3
cdr3_nt: TGCGCCAGCAGCCAAGCAGGGTTCACAGATACGCAGTATTTT
cdr3_aa: CASSQAGFTDTQYF

v_call: TRBV2
clone_size: NA
d_call: NA
j_call: TRBJ2-7
cdr3_nt: TGTGCCAGCAGTGAAGCGCGTCTAGTTATTGCCTACGAGCAGTACTTC
cdr3_aa: CASSEARLVIAYEQYF

v_call: TRBV9
clone_size: many
d_call: TRBD1
j_call: TRBJ2-2
cdr3_nt: TGTGCCAGCAGCGTTAGGCCGAGGACAGGGGACGACACCGGGGAGCTGTTTTTT
cdr3_aa: CASSVRPRTGDDTGELFF

v_call: TRBV6-6
clone_size: NA
d_call: NA
j_call: TRBJ1-3
cdr3_nt: TGTGCCAGCAGGCGGGGTATGGGTTCAGACACCATATATTTT
cdr3_aa: CASRRGMGSDTIYF

v_call: TRBV19
clone_size: many
d_call: TRBD1
j_call: TRBJ1-1
cdr3_nt: TGTGCCAGTACCGACGGGACAGACCGAATGAACACTGAAGCTTTCTTT
cdr3_aa: CASTDGTDRMNTEAFF

v_call: TRBV20-1
clone_size: many
d_call: NA
j_call: TRBJ2-4
cdr3_nt: TGCAGTGCTCCTCCGGCCGGGGGGCGGGGTAACATTCAGTACTTC
cdr3_aa: CSAPPAGGRGNIQYF

v_call: TRBV5-4
clone_size: once
d_call: TRBD2
j_call: TRBJ2-1
cdr3_nt: TGTGCCAGTAGCGAGACTAGCGCATCCTACAATGAGCAGTTCTTC
cdr3_aa: CASSETSASYNEQFF

v_call: TRBV2
clone_size: NA
d_call: NA
j_call: TRBJ1-1
cdr3_nt: TGTGCCAGCAGTTCCGGGACCGCCCCGGACACTGAAGCTTTCTTT
cdr3_aa: CASSSGTAPDTEAFF

v_call: TRBV28
clone_size: few
d_call: NA
j_call: TRBJ1-2
cdr3_nt: TGTGCCAGCAGTCCCCCCTTCGGGGGAAACTACTATGGCTACACCTTC
cdr3_aa: CASSPPFGGNYYGYTF